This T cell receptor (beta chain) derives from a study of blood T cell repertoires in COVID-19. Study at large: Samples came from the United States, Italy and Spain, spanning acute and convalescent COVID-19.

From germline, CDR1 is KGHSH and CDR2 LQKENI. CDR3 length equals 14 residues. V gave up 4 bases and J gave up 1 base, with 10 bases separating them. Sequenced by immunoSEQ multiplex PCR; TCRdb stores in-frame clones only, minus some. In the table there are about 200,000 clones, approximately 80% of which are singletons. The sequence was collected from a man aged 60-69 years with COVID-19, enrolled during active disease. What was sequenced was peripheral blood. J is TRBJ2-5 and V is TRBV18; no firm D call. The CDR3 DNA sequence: TGTGCCAGCTCACTATACGGTCCCCAAGAGACCCAGTACTTC. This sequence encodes CASSLYGPQETQYF.